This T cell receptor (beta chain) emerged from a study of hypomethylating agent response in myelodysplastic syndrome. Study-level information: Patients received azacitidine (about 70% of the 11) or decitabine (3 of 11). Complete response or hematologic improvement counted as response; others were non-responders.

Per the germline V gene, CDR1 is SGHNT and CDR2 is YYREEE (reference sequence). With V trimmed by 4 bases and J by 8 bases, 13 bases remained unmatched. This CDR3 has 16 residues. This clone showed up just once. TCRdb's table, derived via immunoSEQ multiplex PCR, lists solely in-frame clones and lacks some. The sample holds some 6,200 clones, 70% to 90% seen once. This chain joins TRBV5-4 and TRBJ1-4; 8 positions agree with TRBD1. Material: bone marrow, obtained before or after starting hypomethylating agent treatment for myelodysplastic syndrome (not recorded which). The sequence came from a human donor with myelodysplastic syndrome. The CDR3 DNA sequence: TGTGCCAGCAGCACCGACACCGGACAGGGTTTAGAAAAACTGTTTTTT. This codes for CASSTDTGQGLEKLFF. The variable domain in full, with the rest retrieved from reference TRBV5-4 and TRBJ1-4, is ETGVTQSPTHLIKTRGQQVTLRCSSQSGHNTVSWYQQALGQGPQFIFQYYREEENGRGNFPPRFSGLQFPNYSSELNVNALELDDSALYLCASSTDTGQGLEKLFFGSGTQLSVL.